The rows below give T cell receptor beta chains drawn from one sample of a study of blood T cell repertoires in COVID-19. Profiling relied on immunoSEQ multiplex PCR, and the TCRdb table lists in-frame clones only, not all of them. The sample lists fewer than 200,000 clones; more than 75% were seen once. The sequencing input was PBMCs or T cells enriched from blood (not recorded which). The receptor set was obtained from a woman between 45 and 65 years old who had recovered from COVID-19. Each CDR3 is given with its conserved first and last residue. Fields, in order: clone size, V gene, J gene, D gene, CDR3 protein, CDR3 DNA. The D gene is left open where the match is weak. Only some rows state a clone size, as once, few, many or a class for expanded clones.

-	TRBV28	TRBJ2-1	TRBD2	CASSSRTSGRVEQFF	TGTGCCAGCAGCTCCCGGACTAGCGGGAGGGTTGAGCAGTTCTTC
-	TRBV5-1	TRBJ2-7	TRBD2	CASKGAASGTYEQYF	TGCGCCAGCAAAGGCGCGGCTAGCGGGACCTACGAGCAGTACTTC
-	TRBV7-2	TRBJ2-1	-	CASSLAGVRNEQFF	TGTGCCAGCAGCTTGGCCGGGGTACGGAATGAGCAGTTCTTC
-	TRBV29-1	TRBJ1-5	TRBD1	CSVGGTRTGPQHF	TGCAGCGTTGGGGGCACTCGGACAGGGCCCCAGCATTTT
once	TRBV30	TRBJ2-6	TRBD1	CAWGWDRTFSGANVLTF	TGTGCCTGGGGGTGGGACAGGACTTTTTCGGGGGCCAACGTCCTGACTTTC
-	TRBV3-1/TRBV3-2	TRBJ1-5	-	CASSQGGRNQPQHF	TGTGCCAGCAGCCAAGGGGGGCGGAATCAGCCCCAGCATTTT
few	TRBV4-2	TRBJ1-4	-	CASSQDGGSTNEKLFF	TGTGCCAGCAGCCAAGATGGCGGTTCAACTAATGAAAAACTGTTTTTT
-	TRBV15	TRBJ2-3	-	CATSGGTATDTQYF	TGTGCCACCAGCGGGGGGACAGCCACAGATACGCAGTATTTT
-	TRBV5-1	TRBJ1-5	TRBD1	CASSQTRTGPRQGDQPQHF	TGCGCCAGCAGCCAAACTAGGACAGGGCCCCGTCAGGGAGATCAGCCCCAGCATTTT
-	TRBV9	TRBJ2-7	-	CASSVAEGAYEQYF	TGTGCCAGCAGCGTAGCTGAGGGCGCGTACGAGCAGTACTTC
-	TRBV4-2	TRBJ1-2	TRBD1	CASSQGPGQSYGYTF	TGTGCCAGCAGCCAAGGACCGGGACAGAGCTATGGCTACACCTTC
-	TRBV21-1	TRBJ2-6	-	CASPKQGPGANVLTF	TGTGCCAGTCCCAAACAGGGTCCTGGGGCCAACGTCCTGACTTTC
few	TRBV19	TRBJ1-2	TRBD1	CASTEGRGRGYTF	TGTGCCAGTACCGAAGGAAGGGGGCGAGGCTACACCTTC
-	TRBV7-9	TRBJ2-5	-	CASNAQIKETQYF	TGTGCCAGCAACGCACAGATTAAGGAGACCCAGTACTTC
-	TRBV5-1	TRBJ2-1	TRBD2	CASSLNSGRAGEQFF	TGCGCCAGCAGCTTGAACAGCGGGAGGGCCGGTGAGCAGTTCTTC
-	TRBV2	TRBJ1-1	-	CASSDEEGSNTEAFF	TGTGCCAGCAGTGATGAGGAGGGGTCGAACACTGAAGCTTTCTTT
-	TRBV11-2	TRBJ1-5	TRBD1	CASSFTGDNQPQHF	TGTGCCAGCAGCTTTACAGGGGACAATCAGCCCCAGCATTTT
-	TRBV19	TRBJ2-7	-	CASSIATGGGYEQYF	TGTGCCAGTAGTATAGCGACAGGAGGTGGCTACGAGCAGTACTTC
-	TRBV28	TRBJ2-1	-	CASSSEGGYYNEQFF	TGTGCCAGCAGTTCCGAGGGTGGTTACTACAATGAGCAGTTCTTC
-	TRBV7-2	TRBJ1-4	-	CASSLRRVTGQEKLFF	TGTGCCAGCAGCTTAAGGCGGGTAACCGGGCAGGAAAAACTGTTTTTT
-	TRBV27	TRBJ1-1	-	CARTAWTEAFF	TGTGCCCGGACAGCGTGGACTGAAGCTTTCTTT
-	TRBV28	TRBJ2-6	-	CASGRLPGANVLTF	TGTGCCAGCGGCCGTCTCCCTGGGGCCAACGTCCTGACTTTC
-	TRBV19	TRBJ1-2	TRBD1	CASSFGTGPSGYTF	TGTGCCAGTAGTTTCGGGACAGGGCCAAGCGGCTACACCTTC
-	TRBV7-9	TRBJ2-2	-	CASSLARGELFF	TGTGCCAGCAGCCTGGCGAGGGGGGAGCTGTTTTTT
-	TRBV12-3/TRBV12-4	TRBJ1-2	-	CASSSRDGYTF	TGTGCCAGCAGTAGCAGGGATGGCTACACCTTC
-	TRBV6-5	TRBJ2-2	-	CASSYLNTGELFF	TGTGCCAGCAGTTACTTAAACACCGGGGAGCTGTTTTTT
-	TRBV28	TRBJ2-1	TRBD1	CASSPRTGGSGEQFF	TGTGCCAGCAGTCCCAGGACAGGGGGGAGCGGTGAGCAGTTCTTC
-	TRBV5-1	TRBJ1-3	TRBD1	CASSLDRGISGNTIYF	TGCGCCAGCAGCTTGGACAGGGGAATATCTGGAAACACCATATATTTT
-	TRBV15	TRBJ2-7	-	CATSRATYYEQYF	TGTGCCACCAGCAGAGCGACATACTACGAGCAGTACTTC
-	TRBV11-3	TRBJ2-2	-	CASSPSQGLGGGELFF	TGTGCCAGCAGCCCCTCCCAGGGTCTGGGAGGCGGGGAGCTGTTTTTT
once	TRBV28	TRBJ2-7	TRBD2	CASSPPSSGKHEQYF	TGTGCCAGCAGTCCCCCCTCTAGCGGGAAACACGAGCAGTACTTC
few	TRBV2	TRBJ2-7	TRBD2	CASSADSGVYEQYF	TGTGCCAGCAGTGCGGATAGCGGGGTCTACGAGCAGTACTTC
-	TRBV12-1	TRBJ1-1	-	CASSPRSLGAFF	TGTGCCAGCAGCCCCCGCTCTCTCGGAGCTTTCTTT
-	TRBV19	TRBJ1-2	-	CASSPQGSYGYTF	TGTGCCAGTAGTCCCCAGGGCAGCTATGGCTACACCTTC
-	TRBV3-1/TRBV3-2	TRBJ2-5	-	CASKVGGHRGQETQYF	TGTGCCAGCAAAGTGGGGGGTCACAGGGGACAAGAGACCCAGTACTTC
-	TRBV9	TRBJ2-2	TRBD2	CASSVGLAGGELFF	TGTGCCAGCAGCGTAGGGCTAGCGGGAGGGGAGCTGTTTTTT
-	TRBV28	TRBJ1-1	TRBD1	CASPPGQLPLNTEAFF	TGTGCCAGCCCTCCGGGACAGCTGCCTTTGAACACTGAAGCTTTCTTT
-	TRBV29-1	TRBJ2-7	-	CSVRTYEQYF	TGCAGCGTGAGGACCTACGAGCAGTACTTC
-	TRBV6-5	TRBJ2-5	TRBD2	CASSSRLASHTTQYF	TGTGCCAGCAGTTCCCGACTAGCGTCACACACGACCCAGTACTTC
-	TRBV27	TRBJ2-2	TRBD2	CASSLWREGNTGELFF	TGTGCCAGCAGTTTATGGCGGGAGGGCAACACCGGGGAGCTGTTTTTT
few	TRBV9	TRBJ1-5	-	CASSVDVGANQPQHF	TGTGCCAGCAGCGTAGATGTGGGGGCGAATCAGCCCCAGCATTTT
-	TRBV28	TRBJ1-2	-	CAAATTEPWGYTF	TGTGCCGCAGCCACGACAGAACCGTGGGGCTACACCTTC
-	TRBV27	TRBJ2-1	TRBD2	CASSLLAGVYNEQFF	TGTGCCAGCAGCCTACTAGCGGGAGTCTACAATGAGCAGTTCTTC
-	TRBV7-3	TRBJ2-7	TRBD2	CASSLKLAGGPREQYF	TGTGCCAGCAGCCTCAAACTAGCGGGAGGGCCGCGCGAGCAGTACTTC
once	TRBV30	TRBJ2-1	-	CAWSHTGQDEQFF	TGTGCCTGGAGCCACACAGGGCAGGACGAGCAGTTCTTC
-	TRBV28	TRBJ1-4	-	CASSPPQGSRRKLFF	TGTGCCAGCAGTCCTCCACAAGGGAGTCGCAGAAAACTGTTTTTT
-	TRBV24-1	TRBJ2-3	TRBD2	CATSKASGRAGTDTQYF	TGTGCCACCAGTAAGGCTAGCGGGAGAGCGGGCACAGATACGCAGTATTTT
-	TRBV5-5	TRBJ2-2	TRBD2	CASSLRAGRVFF	TGTGCCAGCAGCCTCCGGGCAGGGAGGGTGTTTTTT
-	TRBV18	TRBJ2-2	TRBD1	CASSTRQGNTGELFF	TGTGCCAGCTCAACCCGACAGGGGAACACCGGGGAGCTGTTTTTT
-	TRBV18	TRBJ2-4	TRBD1	CASSPRRDGTGEILAKNIQYF	TGTGCCAGCTCACCACGCCGGGACGGGACAGGGGAGATTCTAGCCAAAAACATTCAGTACTTC
-	TRBV4-2	TRBJ2-5	TRBD2	CASSQRLAGQGETQYF	TGTGCCAGCAGCCAAAGACTAGCGGGACAGGGAGAGACCCAGTACTTC